A selection of T cell receptor beta chains follows, all from one sample in a study of blood T cells in healthy people across ages. TCRdb re-called the 5' RACE reads with MiXCR, one entry per CDR3 protein. The table includes around 1,900,000 distinct CDR3 sequences, more than 35% detected once. Sequenced input: blood. The receptor source for this set is a human donor in good health. CDR3s include the opening cysteine and the closing phenylalanine or tryptophan. A D gene is named only where the DNA matches it firmly. Clone size is not always given. Where it is, it says once, few, many or a class for expanded clones.

TRBV2	-	TRBJ1-6	-	TGTGCCAGCAGCCTGATGCGCTCCTATAATTCACCCCTCCACTTT	CASSLMRSYNSPLHF
TRBV6-1	-	TRBJ2-1	-	TGTGCCAGCAGTGAAGCTTCCCCCCAGGGAGAGCAGTTCTTC	CASSEASPQGEQFF
TRBV14	-	TRBJ2-7	-	TGTGCCAGCAGCCAACCACAGGTTCCGAGCTCCTACGAGCAGTACTTC	CASSQPQVPSSYEQYF
TRBV9	-	TRBJ2-3	-	TGTGCCAGCACCCCCCGGGCTGGGCTAGATACGCAGTATTTT	CASTPRAGLDTQYF
TRBV7-2	few	TRBJ1-6	-	TGTGCCAGCAGCCCCGGGACGCCCTATTCACCCCTCCACTTT	CASSPGTPYSPLHF
TRBV6-5	-	TRBJ1-4	TRBD1	TGTGCCAGCAGTCCTCACAGGGGGCGTAATGAAAAACTGTTTTTT	CASSPHRGRNEKLFF
TRBV20-1	-	TRBJ2-3	-	TGCAGTGCGTATCGGGGCTTTATCACAGATACGCAGTATTTT	CSAYRGFITDTQYF
TRBV6-5	-	TRBJ1-2	-	TGTGCCAGCAGTCTTACGACAGGCCCCTACTATGGCTACACCTTC	CASSLTTGPYYGYTF
TRBV5-5	-	TRBJ2-1	TRBD1	TGTGCCAGCGGCTTGGGACAGGAACTTTACAATGAGCAGTTCTTC	CASGLGQELYNEQFF
TRBV6-1	-	TRBJ2-2	-	TGTGCCAGCAGTTCCCGGGACGGAGTCACCGGGGAGCTGTTTTTT	CASSSRDGVTGELFF
TRBV20-1	-	TRBJ1-2	-	TGCAGTGCTAGAGATCACTATGGCTACACCTTC	CSARDHYGYTF
TRBV29-1	-	TRBJ2-7	TRBD1	TGCAGCGTCGGGACAGATCTATCCTACGAGCAGTACTTC	CSVGTDLSYEQYF
TRBV4-1	-	TRBJ2-5	-	TGCGCCAGCAGCCAAATAGCGGTCCAAGAGACCCAGTACTTC	CASSQIAVQETQYF
TRBV11-1	-	TRBJ2-1	-	TGTGCCAGCAGCCCCGAGGACGGCTGGGATGAGCAGTTCTTC	CASSPEDGWDEQFF
TRBV7-2	few	TRBJ2-7	-	TGTGCCAGCAGCCGGTTTAGCGCCTACGAGCAGTACTTC	CASSRFSAYEQYF
TRBV11-2	-	TRBJ2-5	-	TGTGCCAGCAGCCGGCTCAGGGGGGAACTCCAAGAGACCCAGTACTTC	CASSRLRGELQETQYF